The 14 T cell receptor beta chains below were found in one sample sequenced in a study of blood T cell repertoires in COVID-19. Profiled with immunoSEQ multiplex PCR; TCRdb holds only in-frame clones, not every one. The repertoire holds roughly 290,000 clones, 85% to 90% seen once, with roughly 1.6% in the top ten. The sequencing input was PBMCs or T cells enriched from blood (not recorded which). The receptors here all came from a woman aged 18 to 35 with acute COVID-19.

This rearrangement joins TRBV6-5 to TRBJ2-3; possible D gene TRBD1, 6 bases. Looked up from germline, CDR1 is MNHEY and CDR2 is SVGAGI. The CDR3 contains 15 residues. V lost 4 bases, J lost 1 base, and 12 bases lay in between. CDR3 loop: CASSSQGRGTDTQYF. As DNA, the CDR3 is TGTGCCAGCAGTTCCCAGGGGCGGGGCACAGATACGCAGTATTTT.

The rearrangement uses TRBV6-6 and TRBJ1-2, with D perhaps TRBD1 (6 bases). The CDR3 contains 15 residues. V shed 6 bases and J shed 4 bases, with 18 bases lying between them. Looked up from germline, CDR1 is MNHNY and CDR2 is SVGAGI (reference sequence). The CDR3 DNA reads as TGTGCCAGCAGCCGATACAGGGTATCCCTCTATGGCTACACCTTC. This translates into CASSRYRVSLYGYTF.

The CDR3 DNA sequence: TGTGCCAGCAGCTTGGCAATTCATAGCAATCAGCCCCAGCATTTT. Its protein product is CASSLAIHSNQPQHF. This rearrangement joins TRBV5-8 to TRBJ1-5; no firm D call. Per the germline V gene, CDR1 is SGHTS and CDR2 is YDEGEE. This CDR3 has 15 amino acids. V lost 0 bases, J lost 0 bases, and 7 bases lay in between.

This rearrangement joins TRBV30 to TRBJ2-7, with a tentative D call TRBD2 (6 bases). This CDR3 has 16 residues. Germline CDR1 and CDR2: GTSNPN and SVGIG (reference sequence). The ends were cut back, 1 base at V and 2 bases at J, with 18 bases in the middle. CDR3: CAWSGPRVTSTYEQYF. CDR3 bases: TGTGCCTGGAGTGGGCCGCGGGTGACTAGTACCTACGAGCAGTACTTC. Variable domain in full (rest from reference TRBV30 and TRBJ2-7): SQTIHQWPATLVQPVGSPLSLECTVEGTSNPNLYWYRQAAGRGLQLLFYSVGIGQISSEVPQNLSASRPQDRQFILSSKKLLLSDSGFYLCAWSGPRVTSTYEQYFGPGTRLTVT.

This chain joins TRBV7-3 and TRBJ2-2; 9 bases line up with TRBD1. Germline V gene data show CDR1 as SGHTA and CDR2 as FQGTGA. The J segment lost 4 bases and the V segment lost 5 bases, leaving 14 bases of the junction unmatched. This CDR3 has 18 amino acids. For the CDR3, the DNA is TGTGCCAGCAGCCCCGAGAAGCCGGGACAGGGAGGCACCGGGGAGCTGTTTTTT. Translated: CASSPEKPGQGGTGELFF.

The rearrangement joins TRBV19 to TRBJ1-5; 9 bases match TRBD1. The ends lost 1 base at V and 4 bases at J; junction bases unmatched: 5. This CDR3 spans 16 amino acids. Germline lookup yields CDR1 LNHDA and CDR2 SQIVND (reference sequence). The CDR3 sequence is CASSIGGQGRNQPQHF. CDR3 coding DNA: TGTGCCAGTAGTATAGGGGGACAGGGTCGGAATCAGCCCCAGCATTTT.

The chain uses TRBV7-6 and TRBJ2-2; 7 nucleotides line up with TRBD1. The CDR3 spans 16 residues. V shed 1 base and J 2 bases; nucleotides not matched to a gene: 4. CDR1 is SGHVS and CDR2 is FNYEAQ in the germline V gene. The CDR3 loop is CASSLGQGVNTGELFF. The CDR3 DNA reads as TGTGCCAGCAGCTTAGGGCAGGGGGTTAACACCGGGGAGCTGTTTTTT.

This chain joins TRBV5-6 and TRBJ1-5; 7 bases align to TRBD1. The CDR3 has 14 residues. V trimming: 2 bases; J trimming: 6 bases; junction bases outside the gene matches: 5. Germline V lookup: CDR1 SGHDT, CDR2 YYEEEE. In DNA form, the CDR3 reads TGTGCCAGCAGCTTCATGACAGGGACTCAGCCCCAGCATTTT. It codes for CASSFMTGTQPQHF. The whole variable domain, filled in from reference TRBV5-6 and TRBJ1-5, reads DAGVTQSPTHLIKTRGQQVTLRCSPKSGHDTVSWYQQALGQGPQFIFQYYEEEERQRGNFPDRFSGHQFPNYSSELNVNALLLGDSALYLCASSFMTGTQPQHFGDGTRLSIL.

Here the CDR3 reads CAISESGTSGHIGPAYEQFF. The CDR3 bases are TGTGCCATCAGTGAGTCAGGGACTAGCGGGCACATAGGCCCGGCGTATGAGCAGTTCTTC. This chain joins TRBV10-3 and TRBJ2-1; TRBD2 matches at 12 bases. V shed 0 bases and J 8 bases; nucleotides not matched to a gene: 17. The CDR3 runs 20 residues. Germline V CDR1 and CDR2: ENHRY, SYGVKD.

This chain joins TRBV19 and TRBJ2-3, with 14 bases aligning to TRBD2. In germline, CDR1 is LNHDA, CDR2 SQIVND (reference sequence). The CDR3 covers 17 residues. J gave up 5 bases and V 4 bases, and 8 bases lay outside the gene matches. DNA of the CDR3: TGTGCCAGTAGTAAAACGGGACTAGCGGGAGATATAGATACGCAGTATTTT. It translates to CASSKTGLAGDIDTQYF.

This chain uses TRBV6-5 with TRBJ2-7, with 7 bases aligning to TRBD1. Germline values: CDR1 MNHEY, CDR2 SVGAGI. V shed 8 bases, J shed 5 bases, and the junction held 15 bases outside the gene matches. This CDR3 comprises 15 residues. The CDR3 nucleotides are TGTGCCAGCCTCGGTGAGGGGGCTTTGTCCCACGAGCAGTACTTC. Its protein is CASLGEGALSHEQYF.

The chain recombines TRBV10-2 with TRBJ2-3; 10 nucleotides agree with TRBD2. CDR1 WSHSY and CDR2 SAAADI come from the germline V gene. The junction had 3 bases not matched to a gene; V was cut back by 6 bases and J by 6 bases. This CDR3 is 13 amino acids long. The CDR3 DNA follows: TGCGCCAGCAGAAATAGCGGGGGGGATACGCAGTATTTT. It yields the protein CASRNSGGDTQYF.

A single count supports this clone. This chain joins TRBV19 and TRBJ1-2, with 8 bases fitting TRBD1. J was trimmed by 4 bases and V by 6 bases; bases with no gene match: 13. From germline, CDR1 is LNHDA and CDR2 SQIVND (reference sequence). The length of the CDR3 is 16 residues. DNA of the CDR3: TGTGCCAGTAGCCTCTTGGGGCAGGGGGCTTTCTATGGCTACACCTTC. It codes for CASSLLGQGAFYGYTF.

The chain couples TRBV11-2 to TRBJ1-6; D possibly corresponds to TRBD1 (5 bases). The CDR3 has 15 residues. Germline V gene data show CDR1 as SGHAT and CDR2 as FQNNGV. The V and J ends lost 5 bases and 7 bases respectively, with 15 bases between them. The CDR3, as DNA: TGTGCCAGCAGCATCACCCAAAGACAGAATTCACCCCTCCACTTT. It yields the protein CASSITQRQNSPLHF.